One and the same sample provided the 6 T cell receptor beta chains below, sequenced in a study of radiation and T cells in renal cell carcinoma. Generated by immunoSEQ multiplex PCR, the TCRdb table keeps only in-frame clones and is missing some. The repertoire holds 70,000 or so clones, with about 81% as singletons. Time point specified: blood 2 weeks post-SBRT. As for treatment: 15 Gy SBRT to primary tumor, nephrectomy 4 weeks later. The source material was blood, sampled from a patient whose treatment included radiotherapy and nephrectomy. The receptors shown here come from a man aged 55 to 70 with renal cell carcinoma.

This clone was observed a single time. The CDR3 DNA reads as TGTGCCAGCATCGGACTAGTTCACAATGAGCAGTTCTTC. It specifies CASIGLVHNEQFF. This chain connects TRBV6-5 to TRBJ2-1, with 7 bases fitting TRBD2. The V gene end was trimmed by 7 bases and the J gene end by 5 bases; junction bases not matched to a gene: 5. The CDR3 is 13 amino acids. The germline gives CDR1 MNHEY, CDR2 SVGAGI.

This clone showed up just once. In DNA, the CDR3 is TGTGCCAGCGGATTGCCGGGCGGAAACTATGGCTACACCTTC. Protein sequence: CASGLPGGNYGYTF. The rearrangement uses TRBV9 and TRBJ1-2, with D unresolved. This CDR3 comprises 14 residues. The ends were cut back, 7 bases at V and 2 bases at J, with 15 bases in the middle. Germline CDR1 reads SGDLS; CDR2 reads YYNGEE.

The chain employs TRBV30 and TRBJ1-1, with 7 nucleotides matching TRBD1. The CDR3 totals 16 residues. Per germline, CDR1 GTSNPN and CDR2 SVGIG (reference sequence). V lost 0 bases and J lost 0; bases outside the gene matches: 7. The CDR3 bases are TGTGCCTGGAGTGTATGGGACAGCGCTATGAACACTGAAGCTTTCTTT. Translation gives CAWSVWDSAMNTEAFF. Drawing the rest from reference TRBV30 and TRBJ1-1, the complete variable domain is SQTIHQWPATLVQPVGSPLSLECTVEGTSNPNLYWYRQAAGRGLQLLFYSVGIGQISSEVPQNLSASRPQDRQFILSSKKLLLSDSGFYLCAWSVWDSAMNTEAFFGQGTRLTVV.

V and J are TRBV5-1 and TRBJ1-2, with D possibly TRBD1 on 6 matching bases. CDR3 length: 13 residues. CDR1 is SGHRS and CDR2 is YFSETQ in the germline V gene. Trimming stripped 5 bases from V and 4 bases from J, with 12 bases between. CDR3 DNA: TGCGCCAGCAGAGTACAGGGTGGCTATGGCTACACCTTC. Its protein is CASRVQGGYGYTF.

DNA of the CDR3: TGTGCCAGCAGTTTACAAGGGAACCGTCATCAGCCCCAGCATTTT. This sequence encodes CASSLQGNRHQPQHF. V is TRBV28 and J is TRBJ1-5; D not certain. The germline V gene has CDR1 MDHEN and CDR2 SYDVKM. Trimming removed 2 bases from V and 5 bases from J, with 13 bases in between. The CDR3 extends over 15 amino acids.

V is TRBV29-1 and J is TRBJ2-1, with 10 bases lining up with TRBD2. J lost 2 bases, V lost 4 bases, and 8 bases had no gene match. The CDR3 has 16 residues. Germline V gene lookup returns CDR1 SQVTM and CDR2 ANQGSEA. The CDR3 spells CSVGGLAGATYNEQFF. The CDR3 DNA reads TGCAGCGTTGGGGGGCTAGCGGGAGCCACCTACAATGAGCAGTTCTTC.